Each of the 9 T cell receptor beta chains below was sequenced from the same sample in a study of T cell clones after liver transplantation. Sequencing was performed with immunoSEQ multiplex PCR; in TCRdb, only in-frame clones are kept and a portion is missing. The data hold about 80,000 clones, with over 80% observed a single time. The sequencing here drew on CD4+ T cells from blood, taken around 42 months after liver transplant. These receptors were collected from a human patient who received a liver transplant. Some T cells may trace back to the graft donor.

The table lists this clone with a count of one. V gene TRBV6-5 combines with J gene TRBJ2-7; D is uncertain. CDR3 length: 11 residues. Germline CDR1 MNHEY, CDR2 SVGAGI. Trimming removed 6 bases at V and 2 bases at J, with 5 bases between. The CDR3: CASRSTYEQYF. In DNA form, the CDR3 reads TGTGCCAGCAGATCGACCTACGAGCAGTACTTC.

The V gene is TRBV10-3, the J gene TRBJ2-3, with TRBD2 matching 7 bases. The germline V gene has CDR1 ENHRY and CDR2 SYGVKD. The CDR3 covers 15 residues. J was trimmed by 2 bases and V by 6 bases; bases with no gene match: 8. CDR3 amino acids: CAISGSSGHTDTQYF. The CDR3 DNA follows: TGTGCCATCAGCGGCTCTAGCGGACACACAGATACGCAGTATTTT.

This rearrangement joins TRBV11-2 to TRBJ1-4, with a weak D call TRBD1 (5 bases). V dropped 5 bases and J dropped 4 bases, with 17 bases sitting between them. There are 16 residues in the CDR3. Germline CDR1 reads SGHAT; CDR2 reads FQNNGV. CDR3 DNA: TGTGCCAGCAGCCCTCTGGGGGTTCGGGGTAATGAAAAACTGTTTTTT. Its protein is CASSPLGVRGNEKLFF.

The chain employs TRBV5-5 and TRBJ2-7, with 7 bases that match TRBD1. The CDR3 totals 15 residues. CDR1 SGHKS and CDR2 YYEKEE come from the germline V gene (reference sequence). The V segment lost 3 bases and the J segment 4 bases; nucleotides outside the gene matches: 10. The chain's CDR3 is CASSSQGDSFYEQYF. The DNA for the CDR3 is TGTGCCAGCAGCTCCCAGGGGGACAGTTTTTACGAGCAGTACTTC.

Written as DNA, the CDR3 is TGTGCCAGCAGCTCCTCCGGCGGCGTCGAGACCCAGTACTTC. Translating gives CASSSSGGVETQYF. The chain recombines TRBV11-2 with TRBJ2-5; no clear D gene. V was clipped by 4 bases and J by 5 bases, with 14 bases between them. Germline V gene sequence: CDR1 SGHAT, CDR2 FQNNGV. The CDR3 has 14 amino acids.

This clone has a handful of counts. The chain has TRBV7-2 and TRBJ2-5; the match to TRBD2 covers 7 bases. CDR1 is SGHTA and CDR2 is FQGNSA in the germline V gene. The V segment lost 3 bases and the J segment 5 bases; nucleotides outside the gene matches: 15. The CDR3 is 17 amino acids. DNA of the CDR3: TGTGCCAGCAGCTTGGAGGGGCGACTAGCCCTTAAGGAGACCCAGTACTTC. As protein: CASSLEGRLALKETQYF.

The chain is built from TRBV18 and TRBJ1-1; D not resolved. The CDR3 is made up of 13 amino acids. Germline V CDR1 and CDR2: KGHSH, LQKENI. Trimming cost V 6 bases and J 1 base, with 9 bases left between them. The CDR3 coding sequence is TGTGCCAGCTCCCAAACACGGAACACTGAAGCTTTCTTT. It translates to CASSQTRNTEAFF.

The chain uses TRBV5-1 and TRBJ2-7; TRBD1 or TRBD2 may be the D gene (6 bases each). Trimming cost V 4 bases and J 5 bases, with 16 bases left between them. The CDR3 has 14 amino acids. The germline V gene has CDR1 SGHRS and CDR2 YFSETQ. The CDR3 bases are TGCGCCAGCAGCCCGGGGGCAGGGGAGGACGAGCAGTACTTC. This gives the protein CASSPGAGEDEQYF.

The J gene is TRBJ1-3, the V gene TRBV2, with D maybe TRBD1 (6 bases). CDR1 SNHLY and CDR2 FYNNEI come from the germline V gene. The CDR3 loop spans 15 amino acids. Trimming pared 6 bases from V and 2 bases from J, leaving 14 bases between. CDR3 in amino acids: CASSANRVTGNTIYF. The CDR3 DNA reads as TGTGCCAGCAGCGCCAACAGGGTCACTGGAAACACCATATATTTT. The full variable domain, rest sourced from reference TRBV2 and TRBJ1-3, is EPEVTQTPSHQVTQMGQEVILRCVPISNHLYFYWYRQILGQKVEFLVSFYNNEISEKSEIFDDQFSVERPDGSNFTLKIRSTKLEDSAMYFCASSANRVTGNTIYFGEGSWLTVV.